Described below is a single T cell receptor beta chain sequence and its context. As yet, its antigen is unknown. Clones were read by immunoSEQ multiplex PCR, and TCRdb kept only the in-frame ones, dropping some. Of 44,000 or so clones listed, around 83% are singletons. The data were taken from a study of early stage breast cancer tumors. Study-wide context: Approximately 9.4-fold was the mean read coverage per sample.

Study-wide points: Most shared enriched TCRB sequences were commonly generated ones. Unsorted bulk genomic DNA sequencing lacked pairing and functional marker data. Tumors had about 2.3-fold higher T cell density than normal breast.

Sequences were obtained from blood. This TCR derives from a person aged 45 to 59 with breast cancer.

Here the CDR3 reads CAWSISTDTQYF. DNA of the CDR3: TGTGCCTGGAGTATTAGCACAGATACGCAGTATTTT. The genes are TRBV30 and TRBJ2-3; no definite D call. The CDR3 totals 12 residues. Germline-derived CDR1 and CDR2 are GTSNPN and SVGIG (reference sequence). V shed 2 bases and J shed 0 bases, with 3 bases lying between them.